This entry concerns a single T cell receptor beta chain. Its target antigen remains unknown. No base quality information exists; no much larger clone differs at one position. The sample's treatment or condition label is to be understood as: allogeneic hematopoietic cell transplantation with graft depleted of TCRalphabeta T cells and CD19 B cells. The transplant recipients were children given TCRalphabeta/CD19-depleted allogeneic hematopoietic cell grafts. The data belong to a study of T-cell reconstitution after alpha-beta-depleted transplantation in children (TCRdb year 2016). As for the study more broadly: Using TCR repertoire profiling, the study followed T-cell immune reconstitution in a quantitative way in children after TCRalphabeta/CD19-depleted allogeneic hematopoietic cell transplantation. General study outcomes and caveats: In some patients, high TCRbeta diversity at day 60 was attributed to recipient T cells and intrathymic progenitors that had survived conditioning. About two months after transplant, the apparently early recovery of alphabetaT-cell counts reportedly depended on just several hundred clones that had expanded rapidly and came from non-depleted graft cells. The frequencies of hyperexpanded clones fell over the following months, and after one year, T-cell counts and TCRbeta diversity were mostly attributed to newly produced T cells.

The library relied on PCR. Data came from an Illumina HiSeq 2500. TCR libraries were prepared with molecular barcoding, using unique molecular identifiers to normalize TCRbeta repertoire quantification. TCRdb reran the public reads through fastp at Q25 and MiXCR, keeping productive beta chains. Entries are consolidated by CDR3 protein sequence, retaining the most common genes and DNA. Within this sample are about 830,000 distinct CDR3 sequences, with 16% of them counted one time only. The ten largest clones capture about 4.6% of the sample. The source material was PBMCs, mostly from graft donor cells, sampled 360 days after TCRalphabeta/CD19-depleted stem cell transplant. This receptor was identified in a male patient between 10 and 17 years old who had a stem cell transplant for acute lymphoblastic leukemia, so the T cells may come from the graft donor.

The DNA sequence reads TGTGCCAGCCGATCCTCCGGGACTAGCGGGCAGGAGTACTTC. The translation is CASRSSGTSGQEYF. Recombination joined TRBV12-3 or TRBV12-4 with TRBJ2-7, and TRBD2 matches 12 of the central bases. Its CDR3 holds 14 amino acids, cysteine through phenylalanine. Of the read, only the CDR3 DNA is kept; its 42 bases are in frame from base 1. Compared with germline, V lacks 8 bases and J lacks 11 bases; bases without a gene match: 13.